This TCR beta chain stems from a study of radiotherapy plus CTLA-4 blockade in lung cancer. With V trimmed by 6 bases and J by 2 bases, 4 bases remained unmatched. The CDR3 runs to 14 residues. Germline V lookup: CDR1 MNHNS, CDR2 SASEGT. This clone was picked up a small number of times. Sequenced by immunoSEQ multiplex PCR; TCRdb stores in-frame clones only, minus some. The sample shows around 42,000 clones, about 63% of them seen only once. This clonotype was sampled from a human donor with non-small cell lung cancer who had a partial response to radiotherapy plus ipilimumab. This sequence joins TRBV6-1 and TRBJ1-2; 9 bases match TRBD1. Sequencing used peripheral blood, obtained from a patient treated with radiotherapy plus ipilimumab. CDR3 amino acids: CASSLQGANYGYTF. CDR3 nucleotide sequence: TGTGCCAGCAGCCTACAGGGGGCGAACTATGGCTACACCTTC.